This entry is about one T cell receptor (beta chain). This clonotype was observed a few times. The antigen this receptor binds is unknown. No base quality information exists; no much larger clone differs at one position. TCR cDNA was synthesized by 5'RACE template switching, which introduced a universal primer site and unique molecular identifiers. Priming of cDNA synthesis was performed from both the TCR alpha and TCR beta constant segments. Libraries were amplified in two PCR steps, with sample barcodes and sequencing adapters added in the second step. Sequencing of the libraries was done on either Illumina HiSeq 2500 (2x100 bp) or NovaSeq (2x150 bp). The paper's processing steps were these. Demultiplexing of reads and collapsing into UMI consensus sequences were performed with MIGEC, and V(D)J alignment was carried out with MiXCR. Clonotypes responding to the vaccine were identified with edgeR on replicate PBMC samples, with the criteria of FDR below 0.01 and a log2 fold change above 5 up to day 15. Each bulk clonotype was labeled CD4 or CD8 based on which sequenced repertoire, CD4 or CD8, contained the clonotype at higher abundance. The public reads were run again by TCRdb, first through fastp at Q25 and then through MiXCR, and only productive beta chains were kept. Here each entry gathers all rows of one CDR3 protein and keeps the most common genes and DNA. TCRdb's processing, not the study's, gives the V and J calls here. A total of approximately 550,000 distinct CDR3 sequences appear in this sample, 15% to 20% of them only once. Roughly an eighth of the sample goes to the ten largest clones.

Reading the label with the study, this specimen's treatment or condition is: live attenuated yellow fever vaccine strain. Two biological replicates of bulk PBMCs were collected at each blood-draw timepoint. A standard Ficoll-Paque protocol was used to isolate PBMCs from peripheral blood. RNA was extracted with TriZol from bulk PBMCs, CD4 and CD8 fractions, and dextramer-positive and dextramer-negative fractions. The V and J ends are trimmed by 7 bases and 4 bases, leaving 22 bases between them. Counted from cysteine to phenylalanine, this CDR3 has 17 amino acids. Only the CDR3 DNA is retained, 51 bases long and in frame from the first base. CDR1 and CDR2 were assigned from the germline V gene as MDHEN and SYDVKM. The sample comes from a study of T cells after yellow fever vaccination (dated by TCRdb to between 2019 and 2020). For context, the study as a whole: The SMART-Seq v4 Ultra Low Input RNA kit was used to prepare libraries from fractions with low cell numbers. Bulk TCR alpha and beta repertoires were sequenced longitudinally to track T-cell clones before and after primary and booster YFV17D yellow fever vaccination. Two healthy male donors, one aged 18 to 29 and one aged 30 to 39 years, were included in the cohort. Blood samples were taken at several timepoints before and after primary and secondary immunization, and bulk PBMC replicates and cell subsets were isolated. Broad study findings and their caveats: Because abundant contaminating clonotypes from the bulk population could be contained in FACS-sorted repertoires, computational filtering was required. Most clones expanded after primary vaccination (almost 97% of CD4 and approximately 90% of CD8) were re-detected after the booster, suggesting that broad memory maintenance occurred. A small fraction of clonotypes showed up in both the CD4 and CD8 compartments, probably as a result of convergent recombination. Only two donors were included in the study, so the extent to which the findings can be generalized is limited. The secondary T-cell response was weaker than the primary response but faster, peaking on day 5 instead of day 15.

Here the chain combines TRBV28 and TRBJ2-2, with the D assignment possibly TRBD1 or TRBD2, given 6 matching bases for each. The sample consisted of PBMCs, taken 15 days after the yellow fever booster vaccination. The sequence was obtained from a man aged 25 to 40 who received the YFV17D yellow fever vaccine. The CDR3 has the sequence CASTEFDRGQFTGELFF. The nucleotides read TGTGCCAGCACCGAATTCGACCGGGGGCAGTTCACCGGGGAGCTGTTTTTT.